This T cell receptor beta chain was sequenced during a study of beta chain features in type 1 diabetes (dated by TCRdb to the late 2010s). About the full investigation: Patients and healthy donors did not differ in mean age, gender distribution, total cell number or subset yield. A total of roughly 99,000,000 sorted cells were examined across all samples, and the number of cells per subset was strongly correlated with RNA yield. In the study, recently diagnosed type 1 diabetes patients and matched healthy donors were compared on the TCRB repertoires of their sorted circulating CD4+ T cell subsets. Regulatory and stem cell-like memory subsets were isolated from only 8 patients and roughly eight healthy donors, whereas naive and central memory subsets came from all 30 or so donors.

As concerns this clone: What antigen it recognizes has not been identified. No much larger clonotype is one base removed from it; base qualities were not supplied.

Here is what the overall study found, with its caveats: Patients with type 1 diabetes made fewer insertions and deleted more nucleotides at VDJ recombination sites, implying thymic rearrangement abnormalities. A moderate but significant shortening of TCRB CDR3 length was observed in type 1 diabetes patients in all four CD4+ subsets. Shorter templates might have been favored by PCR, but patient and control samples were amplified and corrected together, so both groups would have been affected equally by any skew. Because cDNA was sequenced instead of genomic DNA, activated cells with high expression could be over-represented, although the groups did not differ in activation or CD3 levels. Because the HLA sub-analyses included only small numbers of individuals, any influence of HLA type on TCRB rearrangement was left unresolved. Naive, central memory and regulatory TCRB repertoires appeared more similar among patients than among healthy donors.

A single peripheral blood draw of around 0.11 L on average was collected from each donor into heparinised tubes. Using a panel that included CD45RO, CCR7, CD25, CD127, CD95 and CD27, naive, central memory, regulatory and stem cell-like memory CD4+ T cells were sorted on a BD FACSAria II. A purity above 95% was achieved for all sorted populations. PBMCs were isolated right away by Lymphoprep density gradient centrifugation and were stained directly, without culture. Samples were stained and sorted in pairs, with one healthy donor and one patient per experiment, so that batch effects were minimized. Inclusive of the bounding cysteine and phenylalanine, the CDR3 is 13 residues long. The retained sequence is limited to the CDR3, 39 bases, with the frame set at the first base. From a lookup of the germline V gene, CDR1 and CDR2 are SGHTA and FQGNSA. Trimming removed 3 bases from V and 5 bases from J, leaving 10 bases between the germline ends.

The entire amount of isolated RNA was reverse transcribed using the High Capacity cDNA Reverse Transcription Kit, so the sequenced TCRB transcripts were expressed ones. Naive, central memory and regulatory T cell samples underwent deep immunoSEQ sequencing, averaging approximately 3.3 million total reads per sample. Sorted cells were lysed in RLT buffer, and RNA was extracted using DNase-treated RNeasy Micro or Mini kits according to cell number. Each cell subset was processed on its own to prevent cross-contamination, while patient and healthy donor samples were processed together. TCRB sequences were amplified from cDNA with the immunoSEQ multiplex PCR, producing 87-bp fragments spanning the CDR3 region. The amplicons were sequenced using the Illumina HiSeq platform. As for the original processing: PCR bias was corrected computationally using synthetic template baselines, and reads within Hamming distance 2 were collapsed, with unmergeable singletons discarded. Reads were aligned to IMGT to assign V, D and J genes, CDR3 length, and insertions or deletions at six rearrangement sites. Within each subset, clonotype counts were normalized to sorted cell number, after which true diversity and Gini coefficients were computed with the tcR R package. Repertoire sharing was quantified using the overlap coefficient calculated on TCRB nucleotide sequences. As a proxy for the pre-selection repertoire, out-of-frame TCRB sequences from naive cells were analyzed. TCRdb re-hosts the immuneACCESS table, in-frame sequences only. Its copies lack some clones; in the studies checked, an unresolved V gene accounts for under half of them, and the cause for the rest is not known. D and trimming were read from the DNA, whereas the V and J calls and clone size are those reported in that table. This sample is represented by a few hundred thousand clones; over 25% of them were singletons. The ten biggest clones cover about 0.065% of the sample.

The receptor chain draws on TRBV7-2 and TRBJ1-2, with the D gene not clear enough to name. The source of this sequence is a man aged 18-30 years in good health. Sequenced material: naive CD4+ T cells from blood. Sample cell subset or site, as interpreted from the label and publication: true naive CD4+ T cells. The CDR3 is CASSFQGSYGYTF. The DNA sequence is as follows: TGTGCCAGCAGCTTCCAAGGGAGTTATGGCTACACCTTC. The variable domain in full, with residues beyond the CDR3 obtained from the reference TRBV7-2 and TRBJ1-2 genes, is GAGVSQSPSNKVTEKGKDVELRCDPISGHTALYWYRQSLGQGLEFLIYFQGNSAPDKSGLPSDRFSAERTGGSVSTLTIQRTQQEDSAVYLCASSFQGSYGYTFGSGTRLTVV.